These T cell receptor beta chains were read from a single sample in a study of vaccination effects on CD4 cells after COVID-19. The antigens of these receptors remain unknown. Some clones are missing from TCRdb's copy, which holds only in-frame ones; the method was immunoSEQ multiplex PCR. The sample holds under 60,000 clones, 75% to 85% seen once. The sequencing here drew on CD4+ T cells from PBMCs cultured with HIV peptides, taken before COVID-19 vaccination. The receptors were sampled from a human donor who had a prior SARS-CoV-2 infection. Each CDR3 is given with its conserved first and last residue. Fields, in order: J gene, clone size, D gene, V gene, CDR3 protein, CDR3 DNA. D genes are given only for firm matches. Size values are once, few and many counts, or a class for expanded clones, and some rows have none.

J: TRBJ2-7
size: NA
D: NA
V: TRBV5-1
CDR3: CASSEGGYEQYF
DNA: TGCGCCAGCAGCGAAGGGGGTTACGAGCAGTACTTC

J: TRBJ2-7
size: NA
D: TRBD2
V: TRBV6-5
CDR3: CASSYSGLAGGVEQYF
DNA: TGTGCCAGCAGTTACTCGGGACTAGCGGGAGGGGTCGAGCAGTACTTC

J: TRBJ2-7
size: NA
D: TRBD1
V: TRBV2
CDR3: CASRTGTEAYEQYF
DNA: TGTGCCAGCAGGACTGGGACAGAGGCCTACGAGCAGTACTTC

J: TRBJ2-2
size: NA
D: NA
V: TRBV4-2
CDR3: CASSQDIAYSGELFF
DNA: TGTGCCAGCAGCCAAGATATAGCGTATTCCGGGGAGCTGTTTTTT

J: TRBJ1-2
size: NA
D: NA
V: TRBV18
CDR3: CASSPSRGGYTF
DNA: TGTGCCAGCTCACCATCCAGGGGTGGCTACACCTTC

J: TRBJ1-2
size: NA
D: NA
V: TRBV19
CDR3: CASSLTGVGYGYTF
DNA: TGTGCCAGTAGTTTGACGGGAGTTGGGTATGGCTACACCTTC

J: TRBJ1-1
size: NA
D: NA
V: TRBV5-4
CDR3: CASSVEARTEAFF
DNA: TGTGCCAGCAGCGTGGAGGCCAGAACTGAAGCTTTCTTT

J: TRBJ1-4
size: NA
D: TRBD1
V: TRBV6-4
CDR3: CASKFPPPGQENEKLFF
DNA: TGTGCCAGCAAGTTCCCCCCCCCGGGACAGGAGAATGAAAAACTGTTTTTT

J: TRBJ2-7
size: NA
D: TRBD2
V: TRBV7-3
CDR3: CASSLFPNGEGRSSYEQYF
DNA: TGTGCCAGCAGCTTATTTCCCAACGGGGAGGGCCGCTCCTCCTACGAGCAGTACTTC

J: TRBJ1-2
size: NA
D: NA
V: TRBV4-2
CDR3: CASSQEVGRVEGYTF
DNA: TGTGCCAGCAGCCAAGAGGTCGGCAGGGTAGAGGGCTACACCTTC

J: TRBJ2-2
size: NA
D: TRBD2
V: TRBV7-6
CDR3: CASSSIGLAGSVGELFF
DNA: TGTGCCAGCAGCTCGATCGGACTAGCGGGCTCGGTCGGGGAGCTGTTTTTT

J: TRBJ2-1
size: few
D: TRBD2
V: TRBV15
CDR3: CATSRDLAGGQFF
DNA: TGTGCCACCAGCAGAGATTTAGCGGGAGGTCAGTTCTTC

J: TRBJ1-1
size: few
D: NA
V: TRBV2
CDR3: CALVGPNYEAFF
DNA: TGTGCCCTAGTAGGACCTAATTATGAAGCTTTCTTT

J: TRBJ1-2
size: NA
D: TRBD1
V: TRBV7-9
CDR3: CASSLGQGFGYTF
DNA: TGTGCCAGCAGCCTTGGACAGGGGTTTGGCTACACCTTC

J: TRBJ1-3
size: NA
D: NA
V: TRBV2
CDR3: CASSETQGSGNTIYF
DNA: TGTGCCAGCAGTGAAACCCAGGGCTCTGGAAACACCATATATTTT

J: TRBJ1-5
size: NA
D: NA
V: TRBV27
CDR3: CASSLSQRGGSNQPQHF
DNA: TGTGCCAGCAGTTTATCCCAACGGGGGGGTAGCAATCAGCCCCAGCATTTT

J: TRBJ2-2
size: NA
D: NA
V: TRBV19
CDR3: CASSAGLLQPPNTGELFF
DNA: TGTGCCAGTAGTGCAGGACTCCTACAACCCCCGAACACCGGGGAGCTGTTTTTT

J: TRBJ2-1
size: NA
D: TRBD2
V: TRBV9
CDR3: CASSAGLAGVYEQFF
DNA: TGTGCCAGCAGCGCCGGACTAGCGGGAGTCTATGAGCAGTTCTTC

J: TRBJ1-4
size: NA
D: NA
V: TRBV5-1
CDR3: CASSPLGGGEKLFF
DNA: TGCGCCAGCAGCCCTTTAGGGGGGGGTGAAAAACTGTTTTTT

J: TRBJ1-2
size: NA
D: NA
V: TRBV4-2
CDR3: CASSQVGGYTF
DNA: TGTGCCAGCAGCCAAGTGGGGGGCTACACCTTC

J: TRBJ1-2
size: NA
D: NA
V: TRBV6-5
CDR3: CASSYRSWDGYTF
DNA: TGTGCCAGCAGTTACAGATCCTGGGATGGCTACACCTTC

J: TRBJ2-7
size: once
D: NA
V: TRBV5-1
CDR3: CASSYGLAYEQYF
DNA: TGCGCCAGCAGCTACGGTCTGGCATACGAGCAGTACTTC

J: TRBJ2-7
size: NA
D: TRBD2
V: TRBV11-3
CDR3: CASSLRAVTSGYEQYF
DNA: TGTGCCAGCAGCTTAAGGGCCGTGACTAGCGGTTACGAGCAGTACTTC

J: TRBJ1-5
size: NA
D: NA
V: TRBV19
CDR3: CASSTRTEYSNQPQHF
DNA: TGTGCCAGTAGTACGCGGACGGAATATAGCAATCAGCCCCAGCATTTT

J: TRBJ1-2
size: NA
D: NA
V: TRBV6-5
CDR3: CASSHRENYGYTF
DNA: TGTGCCAGCAGCCACAGGGAAAACTATGGCTACACCTTC

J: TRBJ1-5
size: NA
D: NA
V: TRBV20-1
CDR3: CSASPQNDQPQHF
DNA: TGCAGTGCTAGTCCCCAGAACGATCAGCCCCAGCATTTT

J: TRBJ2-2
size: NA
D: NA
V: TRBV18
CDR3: CASSPPGPFGELFF
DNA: TGTGCCAGCTCACCACCGGGTCCATTCGGGGAGCTGTTTTTT

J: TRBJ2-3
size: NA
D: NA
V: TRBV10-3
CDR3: CAISPPTTDTQYF
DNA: TGTGCCATCAGCCCCCCCACTACAGATACGCAGTATTTT

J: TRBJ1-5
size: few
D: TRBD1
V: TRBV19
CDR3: CASSIDRGTGGQPQHF
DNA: TGTGCCAGTAGTATAGATCGGGGGACAGGGGGACAGCCCCAGCATTTT

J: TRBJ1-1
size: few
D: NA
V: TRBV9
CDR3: CASSVSQDYTEAFF
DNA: TGTGCCAGCAGCGTCTCCCAGGACTACACTGAAGCTTTCTTT

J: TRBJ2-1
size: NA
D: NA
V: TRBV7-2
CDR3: CASSLSSGYYNEQFF
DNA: TGTGCCAGCAGCTTAAGTAGCGGTTATTACAATGAGCAGTTCTTC

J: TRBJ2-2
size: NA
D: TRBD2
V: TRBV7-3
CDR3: CASSFVSGGTGELFF
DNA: TGTGCCAGCAGCTTCGTGAGCGGGGGGACCGGGGAGCTGTTTTTT

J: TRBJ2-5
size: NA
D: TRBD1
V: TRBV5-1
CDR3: CASSWAGTEQETQYF
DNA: TGCGCCAGCAGCTGGGCCGGGACAGAACAAGAGACCCAGTACTTC